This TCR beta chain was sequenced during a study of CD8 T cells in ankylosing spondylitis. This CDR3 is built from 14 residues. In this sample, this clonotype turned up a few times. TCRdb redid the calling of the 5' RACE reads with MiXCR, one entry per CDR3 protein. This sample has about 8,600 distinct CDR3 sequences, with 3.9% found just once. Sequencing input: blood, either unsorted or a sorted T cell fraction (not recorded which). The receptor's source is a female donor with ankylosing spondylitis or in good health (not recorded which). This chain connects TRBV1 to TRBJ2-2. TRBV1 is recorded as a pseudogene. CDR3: CTSSQLHPAGELFF. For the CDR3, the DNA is TGCACCAGCAGCCAACTCCACCCAGCCGGGGAGCTGTTTTTT.